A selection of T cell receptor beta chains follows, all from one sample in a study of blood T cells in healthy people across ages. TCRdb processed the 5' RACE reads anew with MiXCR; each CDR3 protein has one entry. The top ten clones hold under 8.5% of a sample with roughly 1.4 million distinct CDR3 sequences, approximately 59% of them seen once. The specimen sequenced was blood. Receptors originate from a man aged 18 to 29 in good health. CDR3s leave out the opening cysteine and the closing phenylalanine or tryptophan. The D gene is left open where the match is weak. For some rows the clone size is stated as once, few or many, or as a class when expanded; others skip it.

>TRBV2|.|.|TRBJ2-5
ASSEGIRSQETQY
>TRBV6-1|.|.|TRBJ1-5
ASSARGSKPQH
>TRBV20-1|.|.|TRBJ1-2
SAYEGTGYT
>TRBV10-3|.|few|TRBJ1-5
AISERNQPQH
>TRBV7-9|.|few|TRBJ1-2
ASSSPGRVNYGYT
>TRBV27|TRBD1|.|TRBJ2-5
ASSDHPRQGSRGTQY
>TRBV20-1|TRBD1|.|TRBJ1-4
SARTGNPTNEKLF
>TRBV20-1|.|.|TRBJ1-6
SARGGQMIYNSPLH
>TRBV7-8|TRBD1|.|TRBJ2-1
ASSLTGTGSRQF
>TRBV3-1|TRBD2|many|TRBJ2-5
ASSHRGSGVQETQY
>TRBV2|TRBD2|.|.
ASSGTSPEQY
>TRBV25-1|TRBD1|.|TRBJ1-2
ASSVGRQGSYT
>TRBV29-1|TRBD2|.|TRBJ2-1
SADLGGSSYNEQF
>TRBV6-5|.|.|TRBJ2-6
ASSHRVSGANVLT
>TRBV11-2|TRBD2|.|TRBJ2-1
ASSKAGGFANEQF
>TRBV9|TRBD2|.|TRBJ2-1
ASSVLAGGEDEQF
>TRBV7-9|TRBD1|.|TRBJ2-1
ASSLAVGTGGHEQF
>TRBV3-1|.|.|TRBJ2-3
ASSQDRAQY
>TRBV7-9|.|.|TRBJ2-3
ASSLLGGQY
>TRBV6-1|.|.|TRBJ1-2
ASSETGSNYGYT
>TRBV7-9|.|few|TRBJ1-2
ASSFQNYGYT
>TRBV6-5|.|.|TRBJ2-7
ASSYSTESSYEQY
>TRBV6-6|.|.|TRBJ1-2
ASSYGGGPMNGYT
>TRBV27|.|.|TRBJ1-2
ASRPGTLPSGCT
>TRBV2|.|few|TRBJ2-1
ASSGTGVAYNEQF
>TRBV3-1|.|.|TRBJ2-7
ASSQFPPDEQY
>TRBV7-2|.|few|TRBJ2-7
ASSLEVAYEQY
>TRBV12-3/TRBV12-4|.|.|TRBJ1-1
ASSRLGRGNTEAF
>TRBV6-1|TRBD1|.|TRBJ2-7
ASSEGGGRRGYEQY
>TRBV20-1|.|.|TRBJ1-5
SAQDLGKPQH
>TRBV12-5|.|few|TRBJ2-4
ASGVGRNIQY
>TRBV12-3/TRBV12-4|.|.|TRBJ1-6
ASSTRGGYNSPLH
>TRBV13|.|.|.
ASSQTGVFPYEQY
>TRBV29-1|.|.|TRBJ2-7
SVAYGGGEQY
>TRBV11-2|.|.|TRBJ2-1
ASSLMGRDWSEQF
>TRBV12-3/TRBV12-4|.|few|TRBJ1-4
ASSNRESSQQDNEKLF
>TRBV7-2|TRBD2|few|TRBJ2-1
ASSPMGTSGEQF
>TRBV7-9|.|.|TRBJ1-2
ASSLEGEGDRDYGYT
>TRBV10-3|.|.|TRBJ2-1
AISDQRDEQF
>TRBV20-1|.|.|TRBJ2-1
SARDAGAGKEQF
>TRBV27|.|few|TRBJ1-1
ASSSVNTEAF
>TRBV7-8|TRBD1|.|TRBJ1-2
ASSLNTGGADYGYT
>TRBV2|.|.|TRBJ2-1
AGGGEAGPQF
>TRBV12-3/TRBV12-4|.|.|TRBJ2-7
ASSVGELSYEQY
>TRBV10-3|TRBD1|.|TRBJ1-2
AISADRESYGYT
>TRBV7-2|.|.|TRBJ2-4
ASTNPPLGKNIQY
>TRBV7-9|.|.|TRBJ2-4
ASSHRNLWEQY
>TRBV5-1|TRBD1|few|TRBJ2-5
ASSLAGGSETQY
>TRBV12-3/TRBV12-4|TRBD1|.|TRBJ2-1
ASRQGQGYAYNEQF